The T cell receptor (beta chain) under discussion was sequenced for a study of beta chain features in type 1 diabetes. Findings and limits, study-wide: There was a moderate but significant shortening of TCRB CDR3s in all four CD4+ subsets of Type 1 diabetes patients.

The table lists this clone with many counts. Its matching antigen is unknown. Germline trimming cut 7 bases from V and 3 bases from J; bases unmatched to any gene: 9. CDR3 size: 14 residues. Per germline, CDR1 MDHEN and CDR2 SYDVKM. The authors reverse transcribed all of the isolated RNA, so sequencing captured expressed TCRB transcripts. Using immunoSEQ multiplex PCR, the repertoire was profiled, and TCRdb retains in-frame clones only, with some absent. The table has approximately 170,000 clones, about 7.9% seen once. V and J are TRBV28 and TRBJ2-7; TRBD2 agrees at 7 bases. The clonotype was recovered from a man aged 18 to 35 with type 1 diabetes. Sequencing was performed on central memory CD4+ T cells from blood. The CDR3 nucleotides are TGTGCCAGCACTGTTGGCGGGAGAGTCTACGAGCAGTACTTC. Its protein is CASTVGGRVYEQYF.